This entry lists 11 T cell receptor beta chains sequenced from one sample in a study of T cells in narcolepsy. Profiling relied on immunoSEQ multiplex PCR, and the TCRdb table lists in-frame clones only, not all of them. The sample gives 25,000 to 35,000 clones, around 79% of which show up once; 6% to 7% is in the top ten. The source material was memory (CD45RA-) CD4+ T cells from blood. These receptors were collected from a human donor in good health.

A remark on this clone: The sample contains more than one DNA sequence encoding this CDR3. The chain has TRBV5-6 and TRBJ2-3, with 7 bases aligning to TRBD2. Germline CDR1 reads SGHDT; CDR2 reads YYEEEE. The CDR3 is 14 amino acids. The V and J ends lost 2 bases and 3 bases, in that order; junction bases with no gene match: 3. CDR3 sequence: CASSFPGGTDTQYF. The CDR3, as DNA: TGTGCCAGCAGCTTCCCGGGGGGTACAGATACGCAGTATTTT.

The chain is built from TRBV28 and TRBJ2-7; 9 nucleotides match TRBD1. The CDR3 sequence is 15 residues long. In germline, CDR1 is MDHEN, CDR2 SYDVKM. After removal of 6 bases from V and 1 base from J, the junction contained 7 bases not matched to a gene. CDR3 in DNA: TGTGCCAGCAGACCCCGAGGGACAGGGTCCTACGAGCAGTACTTC. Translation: CASRPRGTGSYEQYF.

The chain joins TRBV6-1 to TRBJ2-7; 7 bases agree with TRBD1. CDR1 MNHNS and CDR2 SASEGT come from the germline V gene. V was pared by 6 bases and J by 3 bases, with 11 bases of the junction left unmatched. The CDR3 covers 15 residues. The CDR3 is CASREGQSKHYEQYF. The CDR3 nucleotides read TGTGCCAGCAGAGAGGGACAGTCTAAACACTACGAGCAGTACTTC.

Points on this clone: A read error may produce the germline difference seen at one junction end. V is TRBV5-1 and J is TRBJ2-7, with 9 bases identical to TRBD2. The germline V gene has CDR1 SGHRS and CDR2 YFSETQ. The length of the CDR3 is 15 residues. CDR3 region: CASSLSGGQTYGQYF. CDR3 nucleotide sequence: TGCGCCAGCAGCTTGAGCGGGGGGCAAACCTACGGGCAGTACTTC. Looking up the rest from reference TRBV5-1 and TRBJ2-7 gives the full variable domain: KAGVTQTPRYLIKTRGQQVTLSCSPISGHRSVSWYQQTPGQGLQFLFEYFSETQRNKGNFPGRFSGRQFSNSRSEMNVSTLELGDSALYLCASSLSGGQTYGQYFGPGTRLTVT.

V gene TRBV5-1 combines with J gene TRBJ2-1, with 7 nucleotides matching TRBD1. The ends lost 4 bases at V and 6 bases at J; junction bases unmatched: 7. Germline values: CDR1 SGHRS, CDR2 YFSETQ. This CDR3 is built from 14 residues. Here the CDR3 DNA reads TGCGCCAGCAGCCCGAGGGACAGTATCAATGAGCAGTTCTTC. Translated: CASSPRDSINEQFF.

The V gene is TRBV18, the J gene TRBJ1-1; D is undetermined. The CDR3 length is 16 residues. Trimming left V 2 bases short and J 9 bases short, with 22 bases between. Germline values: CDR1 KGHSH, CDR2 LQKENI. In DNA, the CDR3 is TGTGCCAGCTCACCAGGTTGGGATTCAAGGACGTCTAAAGCTTTCTTT. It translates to CASSPGWDSRTSKAFF.

For the CDR3, the DNA is TGCGCCACCTCCAAGACAGGGGATCATGAAAAACTGTTTTTT. This codes for CATSKTGDHEKLFF. The chain has TRBV5-1 and TRBJ1-4; 8 bases map to TRBD1. The CDR3 consists of 14 residues. Germline lookup yields CDR1 SGHRS and CDR2 YFSETQ. The trim removed 9 bases at V and 6 bases at J, leaving 10 bases unmatched.

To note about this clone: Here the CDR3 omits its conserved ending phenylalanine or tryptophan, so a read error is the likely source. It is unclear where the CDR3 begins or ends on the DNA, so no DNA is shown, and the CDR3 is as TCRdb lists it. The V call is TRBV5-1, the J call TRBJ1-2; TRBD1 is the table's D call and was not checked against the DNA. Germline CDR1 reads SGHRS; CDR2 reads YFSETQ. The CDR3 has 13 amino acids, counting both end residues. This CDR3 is CASSLGQGHLSFL.

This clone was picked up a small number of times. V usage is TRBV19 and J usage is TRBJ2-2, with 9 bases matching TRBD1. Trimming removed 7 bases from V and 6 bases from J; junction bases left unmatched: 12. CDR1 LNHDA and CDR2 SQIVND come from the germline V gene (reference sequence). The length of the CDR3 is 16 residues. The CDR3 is CASTLLGQGKAGELFF. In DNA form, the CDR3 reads TGTGCCAGTACCCTCCTGGGACAGGGTAAAGCCGGGGAGCTGTTTTTT.

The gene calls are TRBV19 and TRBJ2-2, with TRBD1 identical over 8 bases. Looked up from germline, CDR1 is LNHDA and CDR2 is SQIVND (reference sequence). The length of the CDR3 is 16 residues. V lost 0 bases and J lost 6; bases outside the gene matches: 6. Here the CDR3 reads CASSIERAGGAGELFF. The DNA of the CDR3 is TGTGCCAGTAGTATAGAACGGGCAGGGGGCGCCGGGGAGCTGTTTTTT.

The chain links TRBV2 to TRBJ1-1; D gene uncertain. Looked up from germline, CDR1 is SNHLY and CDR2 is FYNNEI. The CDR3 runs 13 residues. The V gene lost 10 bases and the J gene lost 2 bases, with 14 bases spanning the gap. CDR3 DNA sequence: TGTGCCACCAGAGGTCAGCGCAACACTGAAGCTTTCTTT. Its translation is CATRGQRNTEAFF.